This TCR beta chain stems from a study of CD8 T cells in Susac syndrome (dated by TCRdb to the late 2010s). Concerning the study at large: Repertoire sequencing was used to test whether CD8+ T cell activation and differentiation in Susac syndrome was antigen driven.

Here is what the overall study found, with its caveats: The study acknowledged that relatively few individuals were included in the TCR sequencing and HLA analysis.

A word on this clonotype: Its specific antigen is unknown. No base quality values were provided; no much bigger clone lies one nucleotide off.

RNA was extracted with the RNeasy kit and about 0.5 to 1 ug was reverse transcribed using random hexamers. TCR beta CDR3 regions were amplified with the immunoSEQ multiplex PCR assay covering 54 Vbeta and 13 Jbeta segments. Bias from PCR amplification was corrected by using a synthetic template baseline for primer optimization and for computational correction. On the study's bioinformatics: Reads were annotated to V, D and J genes according to IMGT and were analyzed with immunoSEQ Analyzer, with only productive sequences retained. Clonality was computed as one minus Shannon entropy normalized by log2 of the number of productive unique sequences. For each patient and control, public and private clones were evaluated within the 100 most prevalent clones. Clones were defined as Susac-specific when absent from the healthy and MS cohorts, from approximately 1,100 published viral clones and from other ImmuneACCESS disease sequences. Starting from the raw public reads, TCRdb applied fastp trimming at Q25, assembled clones with MiXCR and retained in-frame beta chains. Here each entry gathers all rows of one CDR3 protein and keeps the most common genes and DNA. The V and J calls, along with clone size, are taken from TCRdb and not from the paper's own processing. The sample table shows approximately 160,000 distinct CDR3 sequences, and approximately 94% are seen once. The ten largest clones take up over 0.08% of the sample.

Peripheral blood CD8+ and CD4+ T cells from healthy donors, Susac syndrome patients and multiple sclerosis patients were profiled by high-throughput TCR beta sequencing. Treatment-naive patients with stable or active relapsing-remitting disease fulfilling revised McDonald criteria were used as multiple sclerosis controls. CD8+ TEMRA cells were enriched by FACS, while bulk CD8+ and CD4+ T cells were purified by magnetic negative isolation. Blood was collected in EDTA tubes and processed within 24 hours, with PBMCs isolated through density gradient centrifugation. PBMCs intended for TCR sequencing were cryopreserved in liquid nitrogen and thawed later in a water bath at 37 degrees C. The sorted or isolated CD4+, CD8+ and CD8+ TEMRA cells had a purity of 90% or higher. According to the germline V gene (reference sequence), CDR1 reads DFQATT and CDR2 reads SNEGSKA. V is cut by 6 bases and J by 4 bases, and the space between the germline ends is 22 bases. Including the terminal cysteine and phenylalanine, the CDR3 comprises 15 residues. Of the read, only the CDR3 DNA is kept; its 45 bases are in frame from base 1.

The sequence links TRBV20-1 to TRBJ2-7, with the D gene possibly TRBD1 or TRBD2, each one fitting 5 bases. The source material was CD4+ T cells from PBMCs. This TCR derives from a human donor with multiple sclerosis. The DNA sequence is as follows: TGCAGTGCCCAGAGGGGCGGCCCTTCAATATACGAGCAGTACTTC. Translated, this is CSAQRGGPSIYEQYF.